The 7 T cell receptor beta chains in this list originate from one sample, sequenced in a study of T cell responses to AZD1222 COVID-19 vaccine (dated by TCRdb to the early 2020s). According to the study, the label for this sample's time point signals: about 28 days (+/-7) after the second vaccine dose. The receptor library was made with the immunoSEQ multiplex PCR assay. The table comes from immuneACCESS by way of TCRdb, which keeps in-frame sequences with V and J called. Part of the clones is missing from these tables; in studies checked, under half for an unresolved V gene and the rest for unknown reasons. This sample lists under 150,000 clones; roughly 92% were detected once. The biggest ten clones account for 9.3% of the sample. The sequencing used peripheral blood, collected 28 days after the second AZD1222 dose. The receptors were sampled from an adult who received the AZD1222 COVID-19 vaccine.

The V call is TRBV2, the J call TRBJ2-1, with unresolved D. Germline CDR1 reads SNHLY; CDR2 reads FYNNEI. The length of the CDR3 is 12 residues. The germline V and J ends were trimmed by 6 bases and 9 bases, with 12 bases remaining between them. CDR3 sequence (DNA): TGTGCCAGCAGCCAGAACCTCCCTGAGCAGTTCTTC. It encodes CASSQNLPEQFF.

The V and J genes are TRBV10-3 and TRBJ1-5, with D unclear. Trimming pared 4 bases from V and 1 base from J, leaving 5 bases between. Germline CDR1 reads ENHRY; CDR2 reads SYGVKD. The CDR3 has 13 residues. This chain's CDR3 is CAISAQSNQPQHF. CDR3 bases: TGTGCCATCAGTGCACAGAGCAATCAGCCCCAGCATTTT.

A remark on this clone: This same CDR3 is encoded by further DNA sequences in the sample. The rearrangement links TRBV7-9 to TRBJ1-2; D ambiguous. CDR1 is SEHNR and CDR2 is FQNEAQ in the germline V gene (reference sequence). V shed 2 bases and J shed 4 bases, with 5 bases lying between them. This CDR3 is 12 amino acids long. CDR3 sequence reads: CASSLQGYGYTF. The CDR3 DNA follows: TGTGCCAGCAGCTTACAAGGCTATGGCTACACCTTC. The full variable domain, in which reference TRBV7-9 and TRBJ1-2 provide the parts outside the CDR3, is DTGVSQNPRHKITKRGQNVTFRCDPISEHNRLYWYRQTLGQGPEFLTYFQNEAQLEKSRLLSDRFSAERPKGSFSTLEIQRTEQGDSAMYLCASSLQGYGYTFGSGTRLTVV.

CDR3 coding DNA: TGTGCCAGCAGTGATATACGGAACGAGCAGTACTTC. This translates into CASSDIRNEQYF. The V and J genes are TRBV25-1 and TRBJ2-7, with D unresolved. Trimming left V 3 bases short and J 5 bases short, with 8 bases between. There are 12 residues in the CDR3. Germline V gene data show CDR1 as MGHDK and CDR2 as SYGVNS.

The rearrangement joins TRBV28 to TRBJ2-7; D uncertain. CDR3 length: 14 residues. CDR1 MDHEN and CDR2 SYDVKM come from the germline V gene. Trimming stripped 2 bases from V and 1 base from J, with 9 bases between. In nucleotides, the CDR3 is TGTGCCAGCAGTTTAAGTGACAAATCCTACGAGCAGTACTTC. Protein sequence: CASSLSDKSYEQYF. Using reference TRBV28 and TRBJ2-7 for the parts outside the CDR3, the full variable domain is DVKVTQSSRYLVKRTGEKVFLECVQDMDHENMFWYRQDPGLGLRLIYFSYDVKMKEKGDIPEGYSVSREKKERFSLILESASTNQTSMYLCASSLSDKSYEQYFGPGTRLTVT.

CDR3 protein: CASEPQGQGWTEAFF. CDR3 DNA: TGTGCCAGCGAACCTCAAGGACAGGGGTGGACTGAAGCTTTCTTT. The V and J genes are TRBV2 and TRBJ1-1, with TRBD1 identical over 9 bases. CDR3 size: 15 residues. J was trimmed by 5 bases and V by 8 bases; bases with no gene match: 12. Germline CDR1 is SNHLY and CDR2 is FYNNEI.

The chain has TRBV5-1 and TRBJ2-5; D gene uncertain. The CDR3 is made up of 11 amino acids. Trimming left V 6 bases short and J 2 bases short, with 5 bases between. Germline V lookup: CDR1 SGHRS, CDR2 YFSETQ. As DNA, the CDR3 is TGCGCCAGCACAGGACAAGAGACCCAGTACTTC. This sequence encodes CASTGQETQYF. Filled out from reference TRBV5-1 and TRBJ2-5, the complete variable domain reads KAGVTQTPRYLIKTRGQQVTLSCSPISGHRSVSWYQQTPGQGLQFLFEYFSETQRNKGNFPGRFSGRQFSNSRSEMNVSTLELGDSALYLCASTGQETQYFGPGTRLLVL.